The T cell receptor (beta chain) described here comes from a study of blood T cell repertoires in COVID-19. Study context: COVID-19 samples, acute and convalescent, were from the United States, Italy and Spain. Sample material is recorded as cDNA or gDNA derived from T cells, B-cell-depleted T cells, or PBMCs.

The germline V gene has CDR1 SGHRS and CDR2 YFSETQ. J lost 5 bases, V lost 3 bases, and 5 bases had no gene match. The CDR3 contains 15 residues. Original handling: For nucleated cells, counts were estimated from reference gene primer amplification. This table comes from immunoSEQ multiplex PCR, and its TCRdb copy is limited to in-frame clones, with some not included. Clone size and V and J calls were adopted from that table, with D and trimming inferred from the DNA. The table has about 250,000 clones, approximately 89% seen once; the top ten hold under 2%. This clone has just one count. The chain links TRBV5-1 to TRBJ2-2, with 9 bases that match TRBD2. The sequence was obtained from a woman aged 60-75 years who had recovered from COVID-19. The sample taken for sequencing was peripheral blood. DNA of the CDR3: TGCGCCAGCAGCTGGGGACTAGCTGATACCGGGGAGCTGTTTTTT. Translation gives CASSWGLADTGELFF.